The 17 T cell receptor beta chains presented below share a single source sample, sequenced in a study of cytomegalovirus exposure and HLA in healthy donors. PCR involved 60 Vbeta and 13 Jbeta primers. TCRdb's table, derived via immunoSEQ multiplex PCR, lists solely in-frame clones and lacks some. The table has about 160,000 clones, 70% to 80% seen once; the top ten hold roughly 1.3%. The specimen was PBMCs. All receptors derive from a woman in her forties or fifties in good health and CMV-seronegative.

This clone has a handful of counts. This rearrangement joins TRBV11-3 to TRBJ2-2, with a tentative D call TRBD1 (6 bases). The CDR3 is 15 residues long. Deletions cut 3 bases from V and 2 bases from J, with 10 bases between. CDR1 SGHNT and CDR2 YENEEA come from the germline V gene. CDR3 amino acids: CASSFTGPNTGELFF. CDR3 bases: TGTGCCAGCAGCTTTACAGGGCCCAACACCGGGGAGCTGTTTTTT.

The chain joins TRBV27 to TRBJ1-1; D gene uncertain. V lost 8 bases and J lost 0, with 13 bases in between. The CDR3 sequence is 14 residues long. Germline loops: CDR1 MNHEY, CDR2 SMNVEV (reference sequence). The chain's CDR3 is CASWRVNVNTEAFF. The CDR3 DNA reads TGTGCCAGCTGGAGGGTTAATGTGAACACTGAAGCTTTCTTT.

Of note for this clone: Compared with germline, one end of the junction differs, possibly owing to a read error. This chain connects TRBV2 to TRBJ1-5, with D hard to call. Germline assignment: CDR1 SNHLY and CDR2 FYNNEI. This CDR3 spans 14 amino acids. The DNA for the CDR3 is TGTGCCAGCAGGCTCGGGGTCAGCAACCAGCCCCAGCATTTT. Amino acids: CASRLGVSNQPQHF.

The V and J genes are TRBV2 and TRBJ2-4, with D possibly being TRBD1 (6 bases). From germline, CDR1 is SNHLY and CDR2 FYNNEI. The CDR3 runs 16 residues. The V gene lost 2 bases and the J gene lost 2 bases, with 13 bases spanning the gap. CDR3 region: CASSESRGTTKNIQYF. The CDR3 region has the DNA TGTGCCAGCAGTGAATCGAGGGGGACAACCAAAAACATTCAGTACTTC.

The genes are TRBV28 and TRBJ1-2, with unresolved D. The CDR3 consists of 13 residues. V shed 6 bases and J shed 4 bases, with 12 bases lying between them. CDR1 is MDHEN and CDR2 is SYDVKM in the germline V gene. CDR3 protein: CASSSEWVYGYTF. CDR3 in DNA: TGTGCCAGCAGCTCGGAGTGGGTCTATGGCTACACCTTC.

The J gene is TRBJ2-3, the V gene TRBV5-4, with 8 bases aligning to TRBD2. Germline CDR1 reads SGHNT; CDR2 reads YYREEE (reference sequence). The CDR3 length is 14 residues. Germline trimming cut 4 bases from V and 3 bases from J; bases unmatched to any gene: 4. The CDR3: CASSGPGGTDTQYF. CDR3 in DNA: TGTGCCAGCAGCGGGCCGGGAGGGACAGATACGCAGTATTTT.

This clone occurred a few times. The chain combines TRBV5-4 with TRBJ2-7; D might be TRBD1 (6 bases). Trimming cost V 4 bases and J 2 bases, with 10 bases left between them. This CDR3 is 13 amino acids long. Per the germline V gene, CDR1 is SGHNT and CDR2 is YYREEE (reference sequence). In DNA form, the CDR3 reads TGTGCCAGCAGCCTGGGGGCAGCCTACGAGCAGTACTTC. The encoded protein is CASSLGAAYEQYF.

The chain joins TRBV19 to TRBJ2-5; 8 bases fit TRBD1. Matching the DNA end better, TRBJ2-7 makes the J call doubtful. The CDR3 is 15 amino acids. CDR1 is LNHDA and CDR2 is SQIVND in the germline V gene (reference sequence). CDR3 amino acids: CASSPRTGRGHEQYF. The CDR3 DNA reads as TGTGCCAGTAGTCCACGGACAGGGCGTGGACACGAGCAGTACTTC.

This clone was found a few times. The CDR3 region has the DNA TGCGCCAGCAGCCCGCCCACGGGGGGGGTTGATACGCAGTATTTT. It translates to CASSPPTGGVDTQYF. The rearrangement uses TRBV5-1 and TRBJ2-3, with 8 nucleotides matching TRBD2. Germline V CDR1 and CDR2: SGHRS, YFSETQ. The V and J ends lost 4 bases and 6 bases, in that order; junction bases with no gene match: 10. The CDR3 has 15 amino acids.

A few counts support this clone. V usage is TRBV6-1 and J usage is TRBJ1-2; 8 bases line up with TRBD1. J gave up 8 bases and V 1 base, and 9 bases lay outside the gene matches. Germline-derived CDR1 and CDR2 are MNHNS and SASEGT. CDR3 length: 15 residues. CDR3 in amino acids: CASSEGLDRARGYTF. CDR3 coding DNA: TGTGCCAGCAGTGAAGGTTTGGACAGGGCAAGGGGCTACACCTTC.

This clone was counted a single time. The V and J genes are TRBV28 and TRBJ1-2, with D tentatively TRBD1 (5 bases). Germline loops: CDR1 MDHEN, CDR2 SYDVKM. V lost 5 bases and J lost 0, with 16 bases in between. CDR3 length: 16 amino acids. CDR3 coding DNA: TGTGCCAGCAGTCAGACCGGGACTTCAGCTAACTATGGCTACACCTTC. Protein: CASSQTGTSANYGYTF.

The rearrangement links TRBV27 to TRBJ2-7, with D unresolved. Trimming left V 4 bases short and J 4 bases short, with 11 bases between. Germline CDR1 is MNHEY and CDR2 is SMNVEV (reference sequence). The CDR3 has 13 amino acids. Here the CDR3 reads CASSSNLFYEQYF. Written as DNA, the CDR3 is TGTGCCAGCAGTTCAAACTTGTTTTACGAGCAGTACTTC.

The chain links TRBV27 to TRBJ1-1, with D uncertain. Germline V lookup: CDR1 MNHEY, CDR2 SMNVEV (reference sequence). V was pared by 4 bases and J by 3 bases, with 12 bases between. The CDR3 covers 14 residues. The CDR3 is CASSSPMRDTEAFF. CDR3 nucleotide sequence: TGTGCCAGCAGTTCCCCCATGCGGGACACTGAAGCTTTCTTT.

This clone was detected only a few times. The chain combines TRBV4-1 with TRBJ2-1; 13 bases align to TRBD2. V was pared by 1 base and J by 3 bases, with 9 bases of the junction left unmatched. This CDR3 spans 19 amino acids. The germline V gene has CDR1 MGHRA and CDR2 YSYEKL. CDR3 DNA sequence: TGCGCCAGCAGCCAAGGACTAGCGGGAGGAAAAGACAACTACAATGAGCAGTTCTTC. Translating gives CASSQGLAGGKDNYNEQFF.

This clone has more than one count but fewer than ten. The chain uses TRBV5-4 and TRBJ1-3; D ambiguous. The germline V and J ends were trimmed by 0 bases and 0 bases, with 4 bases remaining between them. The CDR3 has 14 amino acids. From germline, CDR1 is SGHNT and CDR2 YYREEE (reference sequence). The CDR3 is CASSLAGSGNTIYF. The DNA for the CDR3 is TGTGCCAGCAGCTTGGCCGGCTCTGGAAACACCATATATTTT. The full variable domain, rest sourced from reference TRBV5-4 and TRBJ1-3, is ETGVTQSPTHLIKTRGQQVTLRCSSQSGHNTVSWYQQALGQGPQFIFQYYREEENGRGNFPPRFSGLQFPNYSSELNVNALELDDSALYLCASSLAGSGNTIYFGEGSWLTVV.

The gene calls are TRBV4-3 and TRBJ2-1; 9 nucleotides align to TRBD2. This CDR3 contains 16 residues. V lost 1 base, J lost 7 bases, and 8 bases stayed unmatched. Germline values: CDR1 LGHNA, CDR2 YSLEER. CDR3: CASSQVAGGPGNEQFF. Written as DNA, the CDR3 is TGCGCCAGCAGCCAAGTTGCGGGGGGGCCGGGGAATGAGCAGTTCTTC.

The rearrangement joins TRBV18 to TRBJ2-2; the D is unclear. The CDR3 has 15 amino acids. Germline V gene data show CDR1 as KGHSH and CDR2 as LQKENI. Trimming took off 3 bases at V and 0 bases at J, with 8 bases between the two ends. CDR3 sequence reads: CASSPVPANTGELFF. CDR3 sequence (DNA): TGTGCCAGCTCACCGGTCCCAGCGAACACCGGGGAGCTGTTTTTT.